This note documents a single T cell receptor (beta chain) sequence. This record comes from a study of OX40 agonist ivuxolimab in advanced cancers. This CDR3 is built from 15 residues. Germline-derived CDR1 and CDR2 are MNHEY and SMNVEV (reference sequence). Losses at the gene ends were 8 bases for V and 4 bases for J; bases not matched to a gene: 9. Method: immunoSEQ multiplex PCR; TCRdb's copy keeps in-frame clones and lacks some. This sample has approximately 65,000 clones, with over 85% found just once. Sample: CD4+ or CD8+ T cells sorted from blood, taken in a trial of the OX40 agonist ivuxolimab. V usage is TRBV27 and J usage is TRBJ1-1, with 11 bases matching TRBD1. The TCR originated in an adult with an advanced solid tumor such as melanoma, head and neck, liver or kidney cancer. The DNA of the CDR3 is TGTGCCAGCGCTAAATACGGGACAGGGGGCACTGAAGCTTTCTTT. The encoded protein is CASAKYGTGGTEAFF.